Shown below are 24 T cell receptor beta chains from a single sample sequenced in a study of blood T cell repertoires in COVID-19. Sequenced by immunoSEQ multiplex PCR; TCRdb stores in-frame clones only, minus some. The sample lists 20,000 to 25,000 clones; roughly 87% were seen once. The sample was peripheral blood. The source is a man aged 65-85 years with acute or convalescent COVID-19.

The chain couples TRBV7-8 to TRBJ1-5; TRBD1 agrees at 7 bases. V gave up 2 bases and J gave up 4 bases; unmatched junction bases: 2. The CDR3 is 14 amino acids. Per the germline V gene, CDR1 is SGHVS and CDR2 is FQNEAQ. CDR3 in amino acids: CASSLNRGNQPQHF. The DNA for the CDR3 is TGTGCCAGCAGCTTAAACAGGGGTAATCAGCCCCAGCATTTT. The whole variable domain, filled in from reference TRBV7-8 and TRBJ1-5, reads GAGVSQSPRYKVAKRGQDVALRCDPISGHVSLFWYQQALGQGPEFLTYFQNEAQLDKSGLPSDRFFAERPEGSVSTLKIQRTQQEDSAVYLCASSLNRGNQPQHFGDGTRLSIL.

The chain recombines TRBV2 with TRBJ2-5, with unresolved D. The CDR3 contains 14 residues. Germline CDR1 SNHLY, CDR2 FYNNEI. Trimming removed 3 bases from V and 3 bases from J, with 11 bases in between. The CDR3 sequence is CASSEVGRKETQYF. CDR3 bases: TGTGCCAGCAGTGAGGTGGGCCGCAAAGAGACCCAGTACTTC. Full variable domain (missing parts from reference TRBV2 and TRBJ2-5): EPEVTQTPSHQVTQMGQEVILRCVPISNHLYFYWYRQILGQKVEFLVSFYNNEISEKSEIFDDQFSVERPDGSNFTLKIRSTKLEDSAMYFCASSEVGRKETQYFGPGTRLLVL.

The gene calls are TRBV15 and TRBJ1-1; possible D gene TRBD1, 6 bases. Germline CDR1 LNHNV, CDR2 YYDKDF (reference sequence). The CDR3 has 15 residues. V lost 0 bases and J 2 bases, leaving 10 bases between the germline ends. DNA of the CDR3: TGTGCCACCAGCAGAGATCGGGGGGCAAACACTGAAGCTTTCTTT. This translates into CATSRDRGANTEAFF.

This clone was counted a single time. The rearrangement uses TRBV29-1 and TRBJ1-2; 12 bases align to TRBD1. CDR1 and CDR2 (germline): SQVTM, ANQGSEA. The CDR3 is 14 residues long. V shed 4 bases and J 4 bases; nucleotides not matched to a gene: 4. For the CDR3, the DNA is TGCAGCGTTGGGGGACAGGGGGCCTTCTATGGCTACACCTTC. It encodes CSVGGQGAFYGYTF.

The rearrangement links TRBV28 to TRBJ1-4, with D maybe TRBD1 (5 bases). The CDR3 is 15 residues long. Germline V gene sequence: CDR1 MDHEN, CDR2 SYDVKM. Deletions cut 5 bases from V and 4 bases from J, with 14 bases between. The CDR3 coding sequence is TGTGCCAGCAGTCCTACTCAGGGTGGTAATGAAAAACTGTTTTTT. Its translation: CASSPTQGGNEKLFF.

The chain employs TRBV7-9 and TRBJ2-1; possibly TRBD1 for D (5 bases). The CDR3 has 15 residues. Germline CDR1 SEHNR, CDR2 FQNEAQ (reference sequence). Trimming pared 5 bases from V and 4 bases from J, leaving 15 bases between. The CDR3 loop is CASSEAQGSYNEQFF. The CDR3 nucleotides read TGTGCCAGCAGCGAGGCGCAGGGATCATACAATGAGCAGTTCTTC.

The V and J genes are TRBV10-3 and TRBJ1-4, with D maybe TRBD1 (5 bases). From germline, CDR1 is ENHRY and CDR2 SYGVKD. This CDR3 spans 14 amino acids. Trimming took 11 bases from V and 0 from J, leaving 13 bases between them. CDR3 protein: CAVATDATNEKLFF. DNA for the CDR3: TGTGCCGTCGCGACAGATGCAACTAATGAAAAACTGTTTTTT.

As DNA, the CDR3 is TGTGCCAGCAGTGAACGCGGGCACCGGAGCGAGCAGTACTTC. As protein: CASSERGHRSEQYF. This chain connects TRBV2 to TRBJ2-7; TRBD2 might be the D (5 bases). From germline, CDR1 is SNHLY and CDR2 FYNNEI. Trimming took off 2 bases at V and 6 bases at J, with 14 bases between the two ends. The length of the CDR3 is 14 residues.

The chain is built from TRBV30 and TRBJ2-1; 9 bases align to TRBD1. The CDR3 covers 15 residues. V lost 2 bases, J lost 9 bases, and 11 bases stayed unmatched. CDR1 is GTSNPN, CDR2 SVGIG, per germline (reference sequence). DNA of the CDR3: TGTGCCTGGAGTAGAGGATCTACAGGGGGCAGTGAGCAGTTCTTC. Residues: CAWSRGSTGGSEQFF.

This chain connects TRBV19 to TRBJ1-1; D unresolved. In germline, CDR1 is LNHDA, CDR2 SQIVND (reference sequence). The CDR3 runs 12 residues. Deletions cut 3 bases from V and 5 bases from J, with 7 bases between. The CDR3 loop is CASSMTKTEAFF. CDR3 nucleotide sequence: TGTGCCAGTAGTATGACAAAAACTGAAGCTTTCTTT.

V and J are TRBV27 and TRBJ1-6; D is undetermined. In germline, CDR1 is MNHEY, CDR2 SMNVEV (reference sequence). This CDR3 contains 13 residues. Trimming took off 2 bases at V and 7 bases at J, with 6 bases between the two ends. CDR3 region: CASSLGRNSPLHF. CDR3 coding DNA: TGTGCCAGCAGTTTAGGGAGGAATTCACCCCTCCACTTT.

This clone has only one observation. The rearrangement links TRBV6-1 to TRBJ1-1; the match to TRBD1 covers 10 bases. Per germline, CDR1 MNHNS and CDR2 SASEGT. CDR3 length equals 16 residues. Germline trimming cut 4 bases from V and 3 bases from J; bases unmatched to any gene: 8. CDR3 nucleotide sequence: TGTGCCAGCAGTGCCCTCGTCGGACAGGGGGACACTGAAGCTTTCTTT. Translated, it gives CASSALVGQGDTEAFF.

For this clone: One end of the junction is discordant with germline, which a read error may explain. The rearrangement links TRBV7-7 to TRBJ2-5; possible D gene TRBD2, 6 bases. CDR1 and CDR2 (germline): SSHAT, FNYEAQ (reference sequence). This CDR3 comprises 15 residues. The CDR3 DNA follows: TGTGCTAGCAGCTTAAGAGCGGGCCCGGGGGAGACCCAGTACTTC. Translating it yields CASSLRAGPGETQYF.

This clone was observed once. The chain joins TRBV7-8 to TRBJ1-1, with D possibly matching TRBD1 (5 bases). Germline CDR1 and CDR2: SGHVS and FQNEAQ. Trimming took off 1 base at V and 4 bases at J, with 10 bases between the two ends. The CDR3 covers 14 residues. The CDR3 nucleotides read TGTGCCAGCAGCTTAGGTGGCAGGGTCACTGAAGCTTTCTTT. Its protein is CASSLGGRVTEAFF.

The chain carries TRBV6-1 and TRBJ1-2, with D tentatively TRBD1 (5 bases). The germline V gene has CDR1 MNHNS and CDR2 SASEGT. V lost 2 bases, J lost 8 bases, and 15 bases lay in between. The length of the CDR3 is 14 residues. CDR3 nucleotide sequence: TGTGCCAGCAGTGAAAGTTTCCAGGGTTTCGGCTACACCTTC. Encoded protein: CASSESFQGFGYTF.

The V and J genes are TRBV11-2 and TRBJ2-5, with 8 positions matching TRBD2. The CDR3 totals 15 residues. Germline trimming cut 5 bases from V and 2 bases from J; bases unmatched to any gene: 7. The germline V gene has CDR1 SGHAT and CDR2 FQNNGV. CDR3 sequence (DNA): TGTGCCAGCAGCCCCGGAGAGCGGGGGCAAGAGACCCAGTACTTC. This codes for CASSPGERGQETQYF. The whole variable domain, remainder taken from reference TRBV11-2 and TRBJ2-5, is EAGVAQSPRYKIIEKRQSVAFWCNPISGHATLYWYQQILGQGPKLLIQFQNNGVVDDSQLPKDRFSAERLKGVDSTLKIQPAKLEDSAVYLCASSPGERGQETQYFGPGTRLLVL.

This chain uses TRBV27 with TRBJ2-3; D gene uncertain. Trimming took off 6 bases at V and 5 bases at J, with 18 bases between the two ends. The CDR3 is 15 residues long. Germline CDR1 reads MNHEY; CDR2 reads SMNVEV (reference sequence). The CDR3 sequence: CASSARFLTGDTQYF. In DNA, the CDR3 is TGTGCCAGCAGCGCGCGTTTCCTTACCGGAGATACGCAGTATTTT.

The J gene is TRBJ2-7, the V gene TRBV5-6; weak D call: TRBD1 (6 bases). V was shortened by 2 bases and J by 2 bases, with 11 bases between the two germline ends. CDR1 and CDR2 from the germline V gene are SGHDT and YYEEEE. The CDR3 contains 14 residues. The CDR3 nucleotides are TGTGCCAGCAGCTTCCGGGACAACACCTACGAGCAGTACTTC. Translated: CASSFRDNTYEQYF.

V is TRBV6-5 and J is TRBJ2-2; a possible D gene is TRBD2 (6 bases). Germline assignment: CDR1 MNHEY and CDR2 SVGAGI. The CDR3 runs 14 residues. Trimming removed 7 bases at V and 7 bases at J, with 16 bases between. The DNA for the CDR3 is TGTGCCAGCACCAAAAGCGGGTACAGCGGGGAGCTGTTTTTT. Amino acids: CASTKSGYSGELFF.

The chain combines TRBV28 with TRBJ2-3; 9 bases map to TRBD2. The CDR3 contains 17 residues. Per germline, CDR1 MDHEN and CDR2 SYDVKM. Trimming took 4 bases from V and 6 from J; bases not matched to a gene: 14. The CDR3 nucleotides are TGTGCCAGCAGTTCCAGACTAGCGGAGGTGGTCATGGATACGCAGTATTTT. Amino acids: CASSSRLAEVVMDTQYF.

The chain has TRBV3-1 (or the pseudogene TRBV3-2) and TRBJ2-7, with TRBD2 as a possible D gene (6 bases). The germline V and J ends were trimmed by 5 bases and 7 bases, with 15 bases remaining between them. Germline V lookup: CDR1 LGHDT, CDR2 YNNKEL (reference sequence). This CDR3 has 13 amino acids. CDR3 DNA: TGTGCCAGCAGCGGGCTAGCGAAAGTTGAGCAGTACTTC. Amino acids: CASSGLAKVEQYF.

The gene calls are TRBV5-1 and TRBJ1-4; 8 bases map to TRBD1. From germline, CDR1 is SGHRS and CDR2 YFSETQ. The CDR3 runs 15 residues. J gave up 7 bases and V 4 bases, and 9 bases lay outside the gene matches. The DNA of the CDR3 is TGCGCCAGCAGCCCCCGTGGACAGGGTGGTGAAAAACTGTTTTTT. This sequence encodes CASSPRGQGGEKLFF.

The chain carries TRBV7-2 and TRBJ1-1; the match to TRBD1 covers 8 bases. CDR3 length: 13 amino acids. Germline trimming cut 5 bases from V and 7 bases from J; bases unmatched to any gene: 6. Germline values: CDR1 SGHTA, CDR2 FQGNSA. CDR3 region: CASSKDRVGEAFF. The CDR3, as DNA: TGTGCCAGCAGCAAGGACAGGGTCGGTGAAGCTTTCTTT.

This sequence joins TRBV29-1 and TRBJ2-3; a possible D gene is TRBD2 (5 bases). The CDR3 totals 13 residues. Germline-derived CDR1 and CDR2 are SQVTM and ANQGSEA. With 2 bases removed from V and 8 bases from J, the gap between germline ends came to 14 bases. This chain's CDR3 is CSVEMSASGTQYF. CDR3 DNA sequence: TGCAGCGTTGAAATGTCAGCGAGCGGTACGCAGTATTTT.